The rows below give T cell receptor beta chains drawn from one sample of a study of T cells in tuberculosis. Here immunoSEQ multiplex PCR was the method, and the copy in TCRdb shows in-frame clones only, minus some. The table has 25,000 to 35,000 clones, roughly 95% seen once. Sequencing used PBMCs. The receptors derive from a donor aged 10 to 29 with latent tuberculosis or without tuberculosis infection. Each CDR3 is given with its conserved first and last residue. A D gene is named only where the DNA matches it firmly. Size is omitted from some rows. Given values are once, few, many or a class for expanded clones.

>TRBJ1-2|TRBD1|.|TRBV5-1
TGCGCCAGCAGCCCGGGGGACAGGGGGCTTGGGTATGGCTACACCTTC
CASSPGDRGLGYGYTF
>TRBJ2-3|TRBD2|.|TRBV28
TGTGCCAGCACATTTACTCTTGGAGGACTAGCGGGGTCCACGCAGTATTTT
CASTFTLGGLAGSTQYF
>TRBJ1-5|.|once|TRBV2
TGTGCCAGCACCGGGAGGGACGGCAATCAGCCCCAGCATTTT
CASTGRDGNQPQHF
>TRBJ1-1|TRBD1|.|TRBV9
TGTGCCAGCAGCGCGCCGGGACAGGGTAGAACTGAAGCTTTCTTT
CASSAPGQGRTEAFF
>TRBJ2-3|.|.|TRBV4-2
TGTGCCAGCAGCCAAGAGGAGAGGTATTCGCAGTATTTT
CASSQEERYSQYF
>TRBJ2-7|.|.|TRBV6-6
TGTGCCAGCAGATTACAGGGCTTTAGCTCCTACGAGCAGTACTTC
CASRLQGFSSYEQYF
>TRBJ1-2|TRBD1|.|TRBV5-4
TGTGCCAGCAGCCCGGACAGGACAAGCTATGGCTACACCTTC
CASSPDRTSYGYTF
>TRBJ2-3|.|once|TRBV4-3
TGCGCCAGCAGCCAAGATTTCGGGTGGGGCGACTTTCGCACAGATACGCAGTATTTT
CASSQDFGWGDFRTDTQYF
>TRBJ1-2|.|.|TRBV10-3
TGTGCCACGGCAACCTCGGCAGGCTATGGCTACACCTTC
CATATSAGYGYTF
>TRBJ2-5|.|.|TRBV7-7
TGTGCTAGCAGCCGAACAGGGTCCCATCAAGAGACCCAGTACTTC
CASSRTGSHQETQYF
>TRBJ1-1|.|.|TRBV5-1
TGCGCCAGCAGGCTTCTGTATACATCGAACACTGAAGCTTTCTTT
CASRLLYTSNTEAFF